Following are 7 T cell receptor beta chains from one sample sequenced in a study of blood T cell repertoires in COVID-19 (dated by TCRdb to 2019 to 2021). The library was obtained by the immunoSEQ multiplex PCR assay. Entries here come from immuneACCESS through TCRdb and include only in-frame sequences with V and J called. Some clones fail to appear in such tables; in the studies checked, an unresolved V gene covers under half of the shortfall, and the cause of the remainder is unknown. The sample has 350,000 to 400,000 clones on record, approximately 90% of them singletons. About 0.9% of the sample is in the top ten clones. The sequenced material came from PBMCs or T cells enriched from blood (not recorded which). These receptors came from a woman aged 40 to 49 who had been exposed to COVID-19.

The V gene is TRBV25-1, the J gene TRBJ2-5, with TRBD2 matching over 7 bases. Germline CDR1 reads MGHDK; CDR2 reads SYGVNS. V trimming: 4 bases; J trimming: 5 bases; junction bases outside the gene matches: 10. This CDR3 has 15 amino acids. In nucleotides, the CDR3 is TGTGCCAGCAGTGGCCCTTGGGGGGGTTTGGAGACCCAGTACTTC. Amino acid sequence: CASSGPWGGLETQYF.

The chain links TRBV18 to TRBJ1-6, with D perhaps matching TRBD1 (6 bases). Germline values: CDR1 KGHSH, CDR2 LQKENI. With 2 bases removed from V and 0 bases from J, the gap between germline ends came to 17 bases. The CDR3 length is 19 residues. This CDR3 is CASSPRSGARSSYNSPLHF. CDR3 bases: TGTGCCAGCTCACCAAGATCAGGGGCCCGGAGCTCCTATAATTCACCCCTCCACTTT. The entire variable domain, with the rest obtained from reference TRBV18 and TRBJ1-6, is as follows: NAGVMQNPRHLVRRRGQEARLRCSPMKGHSHVYWYRQLPEEGLKFMVYLQKENIIDESGMPKERFSAEFPKEGPSILRIQQVVRGDSAAYFCASSPRSGARSSYNSPLHFGNGTRLTVT.

This rearrangement joins TRBV19 to TRBJ1-5; 8 bases fit TRBD1. The CDR3 is made up of 15 amino acids. Germline V gene data show CDR1 as LNHDA and CDR2 as SQIVND (reference sequence). V shed 4 bases, J shed 7 bases, and the junction held 9 bases outside the gene matches. The CDR3 DNA follows: TGTGCCAGTAGTAAGAGACAGGGGTTTGACCAGCCCCAGCATTTT. Translated, it gives CASSKRQGFDQPQHF.

The chain combines TRBV6-5 with TRBJ1-4; 10 bases line up with TRBD1. With 5 bases clipped from V and 4 bases from J, the junction kept 4 bases outside the gene matches. Germline lookup yields CDR1 MNHEY and CDR2 SVGAGI. The length of the CDR3 is 15 residues. The CDR3 DNA reads as TGTGCCAGCAGTCGACAGGGGGCTGTTAATGAAAAACTGTTTTTT. Protein product: CASSRQGAVNEKLFF.

The chain couples TRBV3-1 (or the pseudogene TRBV3-2) to TRBJ2-1, with 12 bases identical to TRBD2. Germline-derived CDR1 and CDR2 are LGHDT and YNNKEL (reference sequence). V was pared by 4 bases and J by 4 bases, with 2 bases of the junction left unmatched. CDR3 length equals 15 residues. The CDR3 nucleotides read TGTGCCAGCAGCCGAGGACTAGCGGGGTACAATGAGCAGTTCTTC. As protein: CASSRGLAGYNEQFF.

Concerning this clone itself: Other nucleotide sequences from this sample produce the same CDR3. This rearrangement joins TRBV2 to TRBJ1-2, with D possibly being TRBD1 (5 bases). CDR1 SNHLY and CDR2 FYNNEI come from the germline V gene. Trimming removed 4 bases from V and 2 bases from J, with 5 bases in between. This CDR3 spans 12 amino acids. This chain's CDR3 is CASSGQNYGYTF. CDR3 sequence (DNA): TGTGCCAGCAGTGGACAGAACTATGGCTACACCTTC.

V and J are TRBV5-1 and TRBJ1-1; no reliable D call. V gave up 4 bases and J gave up 1 base, with 11 bases separating them. The CDR3 consists of 14 residues. Germline CDR1 is SGHRS and CDR2 is YFSETQ. The CDR3 sequence: CASSREGKNTEAFF. The CDR3 bases are TGCGCCAGCAGCCGGGAAGGGAAGAACACTGAAGCTTTCTTT.